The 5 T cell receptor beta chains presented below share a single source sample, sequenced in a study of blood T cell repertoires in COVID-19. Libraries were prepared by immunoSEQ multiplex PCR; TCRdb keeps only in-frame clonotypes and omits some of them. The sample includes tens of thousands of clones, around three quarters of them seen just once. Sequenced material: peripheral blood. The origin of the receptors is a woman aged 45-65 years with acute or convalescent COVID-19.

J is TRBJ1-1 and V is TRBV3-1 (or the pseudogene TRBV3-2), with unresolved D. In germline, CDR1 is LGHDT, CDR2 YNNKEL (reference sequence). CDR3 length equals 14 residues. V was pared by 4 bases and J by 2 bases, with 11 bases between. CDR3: CASSPLGSNTEAFF. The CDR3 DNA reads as TGTGCCAGCAGCCCTCTCGGGTCCAACACTGAAGCTTTCTTT.

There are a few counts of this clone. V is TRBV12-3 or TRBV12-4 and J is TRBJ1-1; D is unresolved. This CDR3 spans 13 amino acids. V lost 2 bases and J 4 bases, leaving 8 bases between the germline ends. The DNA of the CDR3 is TGTGCCAGCAGTTTACCTCTAGGCACTGAAGCTTTCTTT. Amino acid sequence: CASSLPLGTEAFF.

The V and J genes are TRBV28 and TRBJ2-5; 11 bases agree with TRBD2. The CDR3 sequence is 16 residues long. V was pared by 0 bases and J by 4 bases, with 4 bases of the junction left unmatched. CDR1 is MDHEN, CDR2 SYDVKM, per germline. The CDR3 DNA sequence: TGTGCCAGCAGTTTATGGCTAGCGGGGGGTGGAGAGACCCAGTACTTC. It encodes CASSLWLAGGGETQYF.

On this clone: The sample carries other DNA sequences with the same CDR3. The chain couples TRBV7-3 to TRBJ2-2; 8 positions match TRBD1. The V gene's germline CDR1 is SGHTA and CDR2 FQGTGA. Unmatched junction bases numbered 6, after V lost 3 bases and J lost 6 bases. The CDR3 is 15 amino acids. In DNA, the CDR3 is TGTGCCAGCAGCTTCACAGGGGGTTGGGCCGGGGAGCTGTTTTTT. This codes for CASSFTGGWAGELFF.

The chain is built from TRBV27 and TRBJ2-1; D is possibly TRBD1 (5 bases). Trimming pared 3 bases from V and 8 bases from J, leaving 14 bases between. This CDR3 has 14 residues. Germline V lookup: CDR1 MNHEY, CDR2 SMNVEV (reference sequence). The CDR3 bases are TGTGCCAGCAGTTTGGGCAGGGTACTCGATGAGCAGTTCTTC. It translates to CASSLGRVLDEQFF.